Below, 20 T cell receptor beta chains from the same sample are listed, as sequenced in a study of blood T cells in healthy people across ages. It was with a sample-barcoded 5' primer and a J-beta primer mix that a second PCR of about 6 to 12 cycles was run. One entry per CDR3 protein, called by TCRdb with MiXCR from the 5' RACE reads. The table records 1.5 million to 2 million distinct CDR3 sequences, 30% to 35% of them present only once. Sequencing was done on a sample of blood. These receptors were obtained from a woman in her 30s in good health.

This clonotype has more than one count but fewer than ten. This chain connects TRBV7-2 to TRBJ2-5, with 7 bases fitting TRBD2. J was trimmed by 3 bases and V by 1 base; bases with no gene match: 8. Germline CDR1 and CDR2: SGHTA and FQGNSA. CDR3 length: 16 residues. CDR3 in DNA: TGTGCCAGCAGCTTAGTAAAGGGCCTAGCGGAAGAGACCCAGTACTTC. It encodes CASSLVKGLAEETQYF.

The rearrangement uses TRBV20-1 and TRBJ2-2; no firm D call. The CDR3 sequence is 12 residues long. The V end was cut by 6 bases, the J end by 3 bases, with 8 bases between. Germline V gives CDR1 DFQATT, CDR2 SNEGSKA (reference sequence). The CDR3 here is CSARTDTGELFF. The CDR3 region has the DNA TGCAGTGCGCGGACGGACACCGGGGAGCTGTTTTTT.

The chain is built from TRBV27 and TRBJ2-2, with D possibly being TRBD2 (5 bases). V was cut by 7 bases and J by 3 bases, with 12 bases left in between. The CDR3 runs 14 residues. The germline CDR1 and CDR2 sequences are MNHEY and SMNVEV (reference sequence). The CDR3 bases are TGTGCCAGCACCCTGGACTTATACACCGGGGAGCTGTTTTTT. Translation gives CASTLDLYTGELFF.

The rearrangement links TRBV11-2 to TRBJ2-1; no reliable D call. This CDR3 region has 15 residues. V was pared by 2 bases and J by 1 base, with 9 bases between. Germline CDR1 reads SGHAT; CDR2 reads FQNNGV. The CDR3 region has the DNA TGTGCCAGCAGCTTAAGTCGTTGGTCCTACAATGAGCAGTTCTTC. Amino acid sequence: CASSLSRWSYNEQFF.

As for this clonotype: This may arise from a read error, as a much more abundant clone is one base away. V is TRBV12-3 or TRBV12-4 and J is TRBJ1-5; tentatively, D is TRBD1 (6 bases). CDR3 length equals 13 residues. Trimming left V 7 bases short and J 5 bases short, with 12 bases between. CDR3 coding DNA: TGTGCCAGCAACCCGGACAGCTATCAGCCCCAGCATTTT. The encoded protein is CASNPDSYQPQHF.

This clonotype was detected ten times or more. V is TRBV20-1 and J is TRBJ2-1; 8 positions match TRBD2. This CDR3 is 18 amino acids long. V lost 6 bases to trimming and J lost 0 bases; unmatched junction nucleotides: 16. The germline gives CDR1 DFQATT, CDR2 SNEGSKA (reference sequence). The CDR3 protein is CSALSGIATRGSYNEQFF. In nucleotides, the CDR3 is TGCAGTGCCCTTAGCGGGATTGCCACCAGGGGCTCCTACAATGAGCAGTTCTTC.

Worth noting for this clonotype: No conserved phenylalanine or tryptophan ends this CDR3, so it is likely a read error. The chain couples TRBV7-2 to TRBJ1-6; weak D call: TRBD1 (5 bases). The CDR3 contains 15 residues. V lost 5 bases to trimming and J lost 3 bases, with 11 bases between them. Germline V gene lookup returns CDR1 SGHTA and CDR2 FQGNSA. CDR3 DNA sequence: TGTGCCAGCAGCCCGGGAAGGGGCTATAATTCACCCCTCCACTCT. As protein: CASSPGRGYNSPLHS.

V and J are TRBV18 and TRBJ2-3; 9 positions agree with TRBD1. J gave up 4 bases and V 0 bases, and 5 bases lay outside the gene matches. CDR3 length: 16 amino acids. Per the germline V gene, CDR1 is KGHSH and CDR2 is LQKENI. CDR3 coding DNA: TGTGCCAGCTCACCACCGGGACAGGGCTCTCCAGATACGCAGTATTTT. Its translation: CASSPPGQGSPDTQYF.

Ten or more counts support this clonotype. Its ends do not fully match the called genes, so a read error is possible. The chain links TRBV5-1 to TRBJ1-1, with 9 bases lining up with TRBD1. The CDR3 consists of 12 residues. Looked up from germline, CDR1 is SGHRS and CDR2 is YFSETQ. CDR3 DNA: TGTGCCAGCAGTTTAGGGACAGGGGAAGCTTTCTTT. Translation gives CASSLGTGEAFF.

The V and J genes are TRBV18 and TRBJ2-5; D possibly corresponds to TRBD1 (5 bases). Per the germline V gene, CDR1 is KGHSH and CDR2 is LQKENI. The CDR3 length is 14 residues. V was pared by 2 bases and J by 4 bases, with 11 bases between. The CDR3 bases are TGTGCCAGCTCACCATTGACAGATAGAGAGACCCAGTACTTC. Its translation is CASSPLTDRETQYF. The whole variable domain, filled in from reference TRBV18 and TRBJ2-5, reads NAGVMQNPRHLVRRRGQEARLRCSPMKGHSHVYWYRQLPEEGLKFMVYLQKENIIDESGMPKERFSAEFPKEGPSILRIQQVVRGDSAAYFCASSPLTDRETQYFGPGTRLLVL.

V is TRBV6-1 and J is TRBJ1-5; a weak D match, TRBD1 (6 bases). CDR1 is MNHNS and CDR2 is SASEGT in the germline V gene. The CDR3 totals 13 residues. V was cut by 4 bases and J by 6 bases, with 10 bases left in between. The CDR3 is CASSATGIQPQHF. CDR3 bases: TGTGCCAGCAGTGCCACAGGGATTCAGCCCCAGCATTTT.

This clonotype was seen ten or more times. The chain is built from TRBV4-2 and TRBJ2-3; TRBD2 agrees at 11 bases. Germline assignment: CDR1 LGHNA and CDR2 YNFKEQ. The V gene end was trimmed by 0 bases and the J gene end by 4 bases; junction bases not matched to a gene: 6. The CDR3 is 17 amino acids. The CDR3 nucleotides read TGTGCCAGCAGCCAAGATCTTAGCGGGGGGGCGGCAGATACGCAGTATTTT. This encodes CASSQDLSGGAADTQYF.

J is TRBJ2-1 and V is TRBV6-2 or TRBV6-3; D is uncertain. The germline V gene encodes CDR1 MNHEY and CDR2 SVGEGT. The CDR3 sequence is 13 residues long. Trimming took 4 bases from V and 10 from J, leaving 14 bases between them. In nucleotides, the CDR3 is TGTGCCAGCAGTTCGGGCCACGGGCGGGAGCAGTTCTTC. Its protein product is CASSSGHGREQFF.

The gene calls are TRBV20-1 and TRBJ2-3; 12 bases line up with TRBD2. Germline assignment: CDR1 DFQATT and CDR2 SNEGSKA (reference sequence). The CDR3 runs 14 residues. V lost 4 bases and J lost 6; bases outside the gene matches: 5. This CDR3 is CSATLAGGGDTQYF. The CDR3 bases are TGCAGTGCTACACTAGCGGGGGGAGGGGATACGCAGTATTTT.

This clonotype was seen many times. This chain connects TRBV7-9 to TRBJ2-5, with 7 bases matching TRBD1. The CDR3 has 14 amino acids. CDR1 and CDR2 (germline): SEHNR, FQNEAQ (reference sequence). J lost 4 bases, V lost 2 bases, and 4 bases had no gene match. CDR3 in amino acids: CASSLQGGRETQYF. CDR3 nucleotide sequence: TGTGCCAGCAGCTTACAAGGGGGCAGAGAGACCCAGTACTTC.

A remark on this clonotype: A much larger clone lies one base from this, so it may be a read error. This chain joins TRBV29-1 and TRBJ2-7; D is undetermined. Per the germline V gene, CDR1 is SQVTM and CDR2 is ANQGSEA. This CDR3 contains 12 residues. Trimming removed 7 bases from V and 2 bases from J, with 12 bases in between. The CDR3 loop is CSGVDGTYEQYF. The CDR3 DNA is TGCAGCGGTGTGGACGGTACCTACGAGCAGTACTTC.

The rearrangement joins TRBV3-1 to TRBJ2-1; D is perhaps TRBD2 (6 bases). V lost 2 bases to trimming and J lost 6 bases, with 17 bases between them. The CDR3 has 16 residues. CDR1 LGHDT and CDR2 YNNKEL come from the germline V gene (reference sequence). CDR3 in DNA: TGTGCCAGCAGCCAATCGACTAGTTATTCTGGCAATGAGCAGTTCTTC. Translated: CASSQSTSYSGNEQFF.

The chain joins TRBV7-2 to TRBJ2-7; D call uncertain. CDR1 and CDR2 from the germline V gene are SGHTA and FQGNSA. The V and J ends lost 2 bases and 4 bases respectively, with 9 bases between them. The CDR3 loop spans 13 amino acids. In DNA, the CDR3 is TGTGCCAGCAGCTTAAATGTGAGATACGAGCAGTACTTC. It yields the protein CASSLNVRYEQYF.

A few counts support this clonotype. The V gene is TRBV20-1, the J gene TRBJ1-5; 10 bases map to TRBD1. V lost 0 bases, J lost 7 bases, and 6 bases stayed unmatched. The CDR3 consists of 15 residues. Germline assignment: CDR1 DFQATT and CDR2 SNEGSKA (reference sequence). In nucleotides, the CDR3 is TGCAGTGCTAGAGAAAGGGGACAGGGGTGGCAGCCCCAGCATTTT. Its protein product is CSARERGQGWQPQHF.

Written as DNA, the CDR3 is TGTGCCAGCTCCCCTAACCACGTGACTGGTAGGGCCACAGATACGCAGTATTTT. This translates into CASSPNHVTGRATDTQYF. The chain carries TRBV18 and TRBJ2-3; D call uncertain. The germline CDR1 and CDR2 sequences are KGHSH and LQKENI. There are 18 residues in the CDR3. The V and J ends lost 6 bases and 2 bases respectively, with 24 bases between them.